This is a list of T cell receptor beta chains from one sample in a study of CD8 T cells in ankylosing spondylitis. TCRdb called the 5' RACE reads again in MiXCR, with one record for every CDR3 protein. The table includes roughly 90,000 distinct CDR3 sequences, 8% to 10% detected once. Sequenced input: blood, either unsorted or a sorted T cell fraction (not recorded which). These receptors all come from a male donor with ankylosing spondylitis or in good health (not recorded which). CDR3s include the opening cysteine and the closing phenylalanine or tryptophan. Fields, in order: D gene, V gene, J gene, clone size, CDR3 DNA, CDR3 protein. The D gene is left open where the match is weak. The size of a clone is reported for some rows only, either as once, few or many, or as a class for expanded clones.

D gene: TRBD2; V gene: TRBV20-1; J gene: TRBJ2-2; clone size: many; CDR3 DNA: TGCAGTGCTAGAGATCCGGGACTAGCGGGAGTGAACACCGGGGAGCTGTTTTTT; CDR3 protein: CSARDPGLAGVNTGELFF
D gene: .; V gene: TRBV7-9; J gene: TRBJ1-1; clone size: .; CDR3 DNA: TGTGCCAGCAGCCCGGACGGGATGAGGGCCACTGAAGCTTTCTTT; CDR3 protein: CASSPDGMRATEAFF
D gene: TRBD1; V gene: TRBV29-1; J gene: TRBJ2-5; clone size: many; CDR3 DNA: TGCAGCGTTGCCGGGACAGGGCAAGAGACCCAGTACTTC; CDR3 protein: CSVAGTGQETQYF
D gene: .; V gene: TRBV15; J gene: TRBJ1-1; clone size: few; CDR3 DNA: TGTGCCACCACCCAGCGATCCCTGAACACTGAAGCTTTCTTT; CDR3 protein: CATTQRSLNTEAFF
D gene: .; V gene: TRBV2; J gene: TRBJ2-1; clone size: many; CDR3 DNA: TGTGCCAGCAGTCCAGTGTTCGGGGCCTCCTACAATGAGCAGTTCTTC; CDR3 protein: CASSPVFGASYNEQFF
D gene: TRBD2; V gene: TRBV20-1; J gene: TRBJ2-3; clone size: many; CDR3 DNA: TGCAGTGCCCCGGCTAGCGGGAAAACAGATACGCAGTATTTT; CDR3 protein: CSAPASGKTDTQYF
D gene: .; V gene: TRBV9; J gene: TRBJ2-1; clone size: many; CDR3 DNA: TGTGCCAGCAGCGTTGACCCCACCTCCTACAATGAGCAGTTCTTC; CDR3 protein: CASSVDPTSYNEQFF
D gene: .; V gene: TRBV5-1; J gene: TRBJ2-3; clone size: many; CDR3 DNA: TGCGCCAGCAGCTTGAGTACGGCGGGGCAGGATACGCAGTATTTT; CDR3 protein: CASSLSTAGQDTQYF
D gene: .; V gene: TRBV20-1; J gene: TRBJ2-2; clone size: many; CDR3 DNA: TGCAGTGCTAGACCTCGAGGCACCGGGGAGCTGTTTTTT; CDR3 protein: CSARPRGTGELFF
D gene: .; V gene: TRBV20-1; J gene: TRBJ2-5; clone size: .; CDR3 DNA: TGCAGTGCTAGAAAACCGGGACGGAAAGAGACCCAGTACTTC; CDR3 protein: CSARKPGRKETQYF
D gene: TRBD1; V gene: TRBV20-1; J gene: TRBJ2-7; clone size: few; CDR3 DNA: TGCAGTGCTAGAACTGGGGACAGCCCCTACGAGCAGTACTTC; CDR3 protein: CSARTGDSPYEQYF
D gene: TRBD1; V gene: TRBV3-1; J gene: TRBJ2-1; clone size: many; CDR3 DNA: TGTGCCAGCAGCCACGAGTGGACAGGGAGGCGCGAGCAGTTCTTC; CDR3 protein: CASSHEWTGRREQFF
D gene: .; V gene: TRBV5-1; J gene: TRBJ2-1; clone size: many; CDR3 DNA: TGCGCCAGCAGCTTCATGGGGTCCTACAATGAGCAGTTCTTC; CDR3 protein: CASSFMGSYNEQFF
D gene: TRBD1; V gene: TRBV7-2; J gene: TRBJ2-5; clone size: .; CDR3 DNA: TGTGTCAGCAGGCCTGACAGGGATGGAGAGACCCAGTACTTC; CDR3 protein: CVSRPDRDGETQYF
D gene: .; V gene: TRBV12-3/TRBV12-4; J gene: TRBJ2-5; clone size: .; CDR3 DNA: TGTGCCAGCAGTCCCACCATAGGGGACCGTCCCGAGACCCAGTACTTC; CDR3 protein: CASSPTIGDRPETQYF
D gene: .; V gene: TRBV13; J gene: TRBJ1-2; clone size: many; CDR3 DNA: TGTGCCAGCAGCTTATTTCGCTTTACGGGGCCTAACTATGGCTACACCTTC; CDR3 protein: CASSLFRFTGPNYGYTF
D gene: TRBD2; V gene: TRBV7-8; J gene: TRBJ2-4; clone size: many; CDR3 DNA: TGTGCCAGCAGCCCCCTGTTTGCGGGAGGAGGTGGCATTCAGTACTTC; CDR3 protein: CASSPLFAGGGGIQYF
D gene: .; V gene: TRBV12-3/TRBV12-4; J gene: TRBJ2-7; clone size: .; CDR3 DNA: TGTGCTTCCAAGGGGGGTAACTACGAGCAGTACTTC; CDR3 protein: CASKGGNYEQYF
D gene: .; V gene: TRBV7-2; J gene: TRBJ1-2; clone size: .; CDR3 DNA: TGTGCCAGCAGCCTACCTACAGGACAGAACTATGGCTACACCTTC; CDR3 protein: CASSLPTGQNYGYTF
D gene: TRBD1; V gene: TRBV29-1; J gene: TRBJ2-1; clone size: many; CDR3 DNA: TGCAGCGCCGCCGTGGGGACAGGGCTCAATGAGCAGTTCTTC; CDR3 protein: CSAAVGTGLNEQFF
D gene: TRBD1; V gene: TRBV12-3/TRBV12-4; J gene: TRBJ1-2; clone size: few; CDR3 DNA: TGTGCCAGCAGCCCCGGGACAGGGGTCCCTTATGGGTATGGCTACACCTTC; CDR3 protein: CASSPGTGVPYGYGYTF
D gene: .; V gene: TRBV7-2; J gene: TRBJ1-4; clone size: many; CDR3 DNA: TGTGCCAGGGGGGGCGAGGGTAATGAAAAACTGTTTTTT; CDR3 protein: CARGGEGNEKLFF
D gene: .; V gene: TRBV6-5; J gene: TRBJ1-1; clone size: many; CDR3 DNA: TGTGCCAGCAGTTACATGACAGGAACCACTGAAGCTTTCTTT; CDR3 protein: CASSYMTGTTEAFF
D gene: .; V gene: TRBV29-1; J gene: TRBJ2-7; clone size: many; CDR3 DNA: TGCAGCGTTGAAGATCGGGGCAGGCCCTACGAGCAGTACTTC; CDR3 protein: CSVEDRGRPYEQYF
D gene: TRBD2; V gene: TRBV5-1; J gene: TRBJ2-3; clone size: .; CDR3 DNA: TGCGCCAGCAGCTTGGCCAGCGGGAGTCTGTGGGATACGCAGTATTTT; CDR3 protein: CASSLASGSLWDTQYF
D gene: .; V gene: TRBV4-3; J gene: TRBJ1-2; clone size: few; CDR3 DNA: TGCGCCAGCAGCCAAGATGGCGGGCAGGGGTATGGCTACACCTTC; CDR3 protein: CASSQDGGQGYGYTF
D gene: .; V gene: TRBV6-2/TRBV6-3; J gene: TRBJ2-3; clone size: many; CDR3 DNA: TGTGCCAGCAGTTACATGGAGCGGAGACCGACAGATACGCAGTATTTT; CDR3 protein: CASSYMERRPTDTQYF
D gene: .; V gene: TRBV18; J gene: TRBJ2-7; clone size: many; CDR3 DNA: TGTGCCAGCTCACCACAGGGATTCTACGAGCAGTACTTC; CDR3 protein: CASSPQGFYEQYF
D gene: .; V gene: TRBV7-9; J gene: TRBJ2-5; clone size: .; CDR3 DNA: TGTGCCAGCAGCTTAGCTACCGTGGCAGGAGCCTTAGAGACCCAGTACTTC; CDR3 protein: CASSLATVAGALETQYF
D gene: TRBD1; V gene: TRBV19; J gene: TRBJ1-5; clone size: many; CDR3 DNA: TGTGCCAGTAGTCTACTAGGGGGGACAGGCGCTTATCAGCCCCAGCATTTT; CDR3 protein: CASSLLGGTGAYQPQHF
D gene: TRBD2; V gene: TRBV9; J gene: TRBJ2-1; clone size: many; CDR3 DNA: TGTGCCAGCAGCGTAGCACTAGCGGGTCACAATGAGCAGTTCTTC; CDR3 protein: CASSVALAGHNEQFF
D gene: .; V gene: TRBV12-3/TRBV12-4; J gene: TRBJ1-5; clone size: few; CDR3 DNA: TGTGCCAGCAGTCCAGGTTGGGAGGGTGCAAGCAATCAGCCCCAGCATTTT; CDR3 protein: CASSPGWEGASNQPQHF
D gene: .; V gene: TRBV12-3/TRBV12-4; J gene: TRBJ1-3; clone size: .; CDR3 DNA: TGTGCCAGCAGCCCAGACAGCGAAGAGGGAAACACCATATATTTT; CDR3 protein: CASSPDSEEGNTIYF
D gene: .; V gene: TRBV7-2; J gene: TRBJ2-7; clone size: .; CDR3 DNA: TGTGCCAGCAGCTTAACAGGTCCTACCTCCTACGAGCAGTACTTC; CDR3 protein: CASSLTGPTSYEQYF
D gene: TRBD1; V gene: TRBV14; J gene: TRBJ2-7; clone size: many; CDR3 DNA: TGTGCCAGCAGCCCGGGACAGGGTTTAAACCACGAGCAGTACTTC; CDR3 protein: CASSPGQGLNHEQYF
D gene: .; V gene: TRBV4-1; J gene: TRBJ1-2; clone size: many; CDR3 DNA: TGCGCCAGCAGTCCTGACAGTGTCTATGGCTACACCTTC; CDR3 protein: CASSPDSVYGYTF
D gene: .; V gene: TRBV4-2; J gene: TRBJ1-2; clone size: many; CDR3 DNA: TGTGCCAGCAGCCAAGAGGTCATAGACTATGGCTACACCTTC; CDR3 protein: CASSQEVIDYGYTF
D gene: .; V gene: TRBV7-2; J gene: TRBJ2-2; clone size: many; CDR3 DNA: TGTGCCAGCAGCTTAGGGCCCTATACCCCGAACACCGGGGAGCTGTTTTTT; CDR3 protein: CASSLGPYTPNTGELFF